Sequencing of this T cell receptor (beta chain) was carried out in a study of beta chain features in type 1 diabetes. The authors reverse transcribed all of the isolated RNA, so sequencing captured expressed TCRB transcripts. Sequencing used immunoSEQ multiplex PCR; TCRdb keeps in-frame clones, though not all of them. The sample yields nearly 700,000 clones, roughly 12% seen once. Sampling consisted of one heparinised blood draw per donor, averaging roughly 0.12 L. Overall study results and limits: Fewer junction insertions and more nucleotide deletions appeared in type 1 diabetes patients. Type 1 diabetes patients showed a moderate but significant shortening of TCRB CDR3s in all four CD4+ subsets. PCR might show a preference for shorter templates, equally across patients and controls.

This CDR3 spans 16 amino acids. The V gene's germline CDR1 is SGHTA and CDR2 FQGNSA. Trimming took 5 bases from V and 4 from J, leaving 18 bases between them. This clone was detected a few times. What it binds is not known. This TCR was sampled from a man aged 18 to 29 with type 1 diabetes. V usage is TRBV7-2 and J usage is TRBJ1-5, with D possibly matching TRBD1 (5 bases). The material sequenced was naive CD4+ T cells from blood. The CDR3 coding sequence is TGTGCCAGCAGCGCCACTAGGGGTATTGGGAATCAGCCCCAGCATTTT. As protein: CASSATRGIGNQPQHF.